Shown below are 15 T cell receptor beta chains from a single sample sequenced in a study of T cell repertoires in cytomegalovirus infection. Their target antigens are unknown. TCRdb re-called the reads through MiXCR, storing one row per CDR3 protein. The sample consists of some 940,000 distinct CDR3 sequences, 30% to 40% of them appearing once. Sample: cultured CD8+ T cells from PBMCs, taken from culture after CMV antigen stimulation. All receptors derive from a human donor in good health (CMV status not recorded). Some clones in this sample may be carry-over from other donors' samples.

The chain couples TRBV19 to TRBJ2-7; unclear D gene. Germline-derived CDR1 and CDR2 are LNHDA and SQIVND (reference sequence). The CDR3 sequence is 19 residues long. V dropped 0 bases and J dropped 1 base, with 22 bases sitting between them. The CDR3 DNA sequence: TGTGCCAGTAGTATAGACTTGGGTTCTAACAAGGCACAGTCCTACGAGCAGTACTTC. Translation: CASSIDLGSNKAQSYEQYF.

The rearrangement links TRBV28 to TRBJ2-4, with unresolved D. The ends were cut back, 3 bases at V and 4 bases at J, with 4 bases in the middle. CDR3 size: 12 residues. Germline-derived CDR1 and CDR2 are MDHEN and SYDVKM. The CDR3 DNA reads TGTGCCAGCAGTTTCGGGAAAAACATTCAGTACTTC. It yields the protein CASSFGKNIQYF.

The V gene is TRBV9, the J gene TRBJ2-7, with D possibly being TRBD2 (6 bases). Per germline, CDR1 SGDLS and CDR2 YYNGEE. The CDR3 consists of 14 residues. With 0 bases removed from V and 5 bases from J, the gap between germline ends came to 12 bases. As DNA, the CDR3 is TGTGCCAGCAGCGTAGAGGAGGGGATCCACGAGCAGTACTTC. Its translation: CASSVEEGIHEQYF. The full variable domain, in which reference TRBV9 and TRBJ2-7 provide the parts outside the CDR3, is DSGVTQTPKHLITATGQRVTLRCSPRSGDLSVYWYQQSLDQGLQFLIQYYNGEERAKGNILERFSAQQFPDLHSELNLSSLELGDSALYFCASSVEEGIHEQYFGPGTRLTVT.

There are many counts of this clonotype. This chain joins TRBV7-8 and TRBJ1-6, with D possibly being TRBD1 (5 bases). Between the trimmed V and J ends, which lost 2 bases and 2 bases, there was a span of 19 bases. The CDR3 loop spans 19 amino acids. Germline V CDR1 and CDR2: SGHVS, FQNEAQ. CDR3 bases: TGTGCCAGCAGCTTATCGGGGCAGGGTAGTATCACCTATAATTCACCCCTCCACTTT. As protein: CASSLSGQGSITYNSPLHF.

The rearrangement joins TRBV2 to TRBJ2-1; a possible D gene is TRBD2 (6 bases). The CDR3 extends over 17 amino acids. V was trimmed by 8 bases and J by 2 bases, leaving 22 bases between them. Germline V lookup: CDR1 SNHLY, CDR2 FYNNEI. Here the CDR3 reads CASPAGSRVDTYNEQFF. The CDR3 DNA follows: TGTGCCAGCCCGGCGGGGTCGAGGGTGGATACCTACAATGAGCAGTTCTTC.

V usage is TRBV6-6 and J usage is TRBJ1-6, with a possible D match to TRBD1 (6 bases). Trimming removed 6 bases from V and 8 bases from J, with 14 bases in between. CDR1 and CDR2 (germline): MNHNY, SVGAGI (reference sequence). The CDR3 loop spans 14 amino acids. The CDR3 loop is CASRRGYDDSPLHF. CDR3 sequence (DNA): TGTGCCAGCAGGAGGGGGTATGACGATTCACCCCTCCACTTT.

The chain uses TRBV4-1 and TRBJ2-6; D gene ambiguous. V lost 1 base, J lost 2 bases, and 6 bases lay in between. Germline CDR1 is MGHRA and CDR2 is YSYEKL. CDR3 length equals 15 residues. The DNA of the CDR3 is TGCGCCAGCAGCCAAGCTATTACTGGGGCCAACGTCCTGACTTTC. This encodes CASSQAITGANVLTF.

Many counts were recorded for this clonotype. J is TRBJ2-7 and V is TRBV12-3 or TRBV12-4; 7 bases are a match to TRBD1. V lost 2 bases and J lost 2; bases outside the gene matches: 6. This CDR3 contains 15 residues. DNA of the CDR3: TGTGCCAGCAGTTTAACGCTGACAGGGACCTACGAGCAGTACGTC. Its translation: CASSLTLTGTYEQYV.

In DNA, the CDR3 is TGCGCCTGCGGGGGGACCAGAGCGGGCGGGGAGCTGTTTTTT. Its translation is CACGGTRAGGELFF. V gene TRBV10-2 combines with J gene TRBJ2-2; 8 positions agree with TRBD2. Germline CDR1 reads WSHSY; CDR2 reads SAAADI. The ends lost 11 bases at V and 7 bases at J; junction bases unmatched: 12. CDR3 length: 14 amino acids.

In its sample, this clonotype was seen a few times. This chain connects TRBV19 to TRBJ2-1; possible D gene TRBD1, 5 bases. V dropped 4 bases and J dropped 5 bases, with 9 bases sitting between them. CDR1 and CDR2 from the germline V gene are LNHDA and SQIVND (reference sequence). The length of the CDR3 is 13 residues. For the CDR3, the DNA is TGTGCCAGTAGTAAGACAGTTAACAATGAGCAGTTCTTC. Translated, it gives CASSKTVNNEQFF.

V usage is TRBV4-1 and J usage is TRBJ1-1; D call uncertain. The CDR3 extends over 15 amino acids. V was pared by 3 bases and J by 5 bases, with 16 bases between. Germline V gene sequence: CDR1 MGHRA, CDR2 YSYEKL. CDR3 sequence reads: CASSQEPGGQTEAFF. CDR3 coding DNA: TGCGCCAGCAGCCAGGAACCGGGAGGGCAGACTGAAGCTTTCTTT.

This clonotype came up a few times. The chain combines TRBV7-2 with TRBJ1-3, with D possibly being TRBD1 (6 bases). The CDR3 is made up of 15 amino acids. Germline CDR1 is SGHTA and CDR2 is FQGNSA. The V end lost 3 bases, the J end lost 6 bases, and 15 bases lay between the germline ends. DNA of the CDR3: TGTGCCAGCAGCTTCTTGACAGGCCCCGCAAACACCATATATTTT. Translation: CASSFLTGPANTIYF.

This clonotype has ten or more counts. This chain links TRBV5-1 with TRBJ2-1, with 7 bases that match TRBD2. The germline V gene has CDR1 SGHRS and CDR2 YFSETQ. Losses at the gene ends were 4 bases for V and 0 bases for J; bases not matched to a gene: 10. This CDR3 region has 17 residues. The CDR3 coding sequence is TGCGCCAGCAGCGGGACCCCGGGAGGAAGCTCCTACAATGAGCAGTTCTTC. Translated, it gives CASSGTPGGSSYNEQFF.

With regard to this clonotype: The conserved final phenylalanine or tryptophan is absent from the CDR3, which likely points to a read error. The genes are TRBV2 and TRBJ2-5; 8 bases map to TRBD1. The CDR3 contains 15 residues. Germline V gene data show CDR1 as SNHLY and CDR2 as FYNNEI. V was pared by 6 bases and J by 4 bases, with 10 bases of the junction left unmatched. CDR3 amino acids: CASRGQAPAAETQYY. The CDR3, as DNA: TGTGCCAGCAGGGGACAGGCCCCTGCTGCAGAGACCCAGTACTAC.

This chain joins TRBV4-1 and TRBJ2-3; TRBD2 matches 7 bases. Germline-derived CDR1 and CDR2 are MGHRA and YSYEKL. J lost 0 bases, V lost 4 bases, and 19 bases had no gene match. The CDR3 extends over 20 amino acids. Here the CDR3 DNA reads TGCGCCAGCAGCCCCTCTGGGTCGGCTAGCGGTACCTCTAGCACAGATACGCAGTATTTT. Protein sequence: CASSPSGSASGTSSTDTQYF.